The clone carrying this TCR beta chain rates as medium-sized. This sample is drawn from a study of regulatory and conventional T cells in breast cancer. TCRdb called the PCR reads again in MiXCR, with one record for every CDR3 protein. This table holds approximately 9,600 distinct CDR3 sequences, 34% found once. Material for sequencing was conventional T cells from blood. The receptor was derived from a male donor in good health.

CDR3: CASRSGDSPLHF. Here the CDR3 DNA reads TGCGCCAGCAGGTCAGGGGATTCACCCCTCCACTTT. This sequence joins TRBV5-1 and TRBJ1-6; D might be TRBD1 (6 bases). Between the trimmed V and J ends, which lost 5 bases and 8 bases, there was a span of 8 bases. Germline V CDR1 and CDR2: SGHRS, YFSETQ. CDR3 size: 12 residues.